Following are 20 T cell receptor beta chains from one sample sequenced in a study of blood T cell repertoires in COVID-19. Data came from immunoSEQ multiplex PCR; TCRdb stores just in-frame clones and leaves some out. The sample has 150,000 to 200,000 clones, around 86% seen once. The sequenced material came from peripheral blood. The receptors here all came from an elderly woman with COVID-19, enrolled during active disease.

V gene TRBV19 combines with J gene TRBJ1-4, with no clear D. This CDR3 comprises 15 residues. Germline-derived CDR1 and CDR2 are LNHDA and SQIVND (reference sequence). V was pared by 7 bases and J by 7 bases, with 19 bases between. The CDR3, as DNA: TGTGCCAGTAACGGGTTGACTCCTTTGACTGAAAAACTGTTTTTT. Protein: CASNGLTPLTEKLFF.

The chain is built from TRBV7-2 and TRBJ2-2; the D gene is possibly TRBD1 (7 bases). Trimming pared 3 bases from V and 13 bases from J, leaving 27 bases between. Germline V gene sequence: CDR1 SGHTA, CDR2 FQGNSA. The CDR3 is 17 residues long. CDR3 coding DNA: TGTGCCAGCAGCTTCCCGCGCGACAGGGCCTCGGAGGGAGGGCTGTTTTTT. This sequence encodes CASSFPRDRASEGGLFF.

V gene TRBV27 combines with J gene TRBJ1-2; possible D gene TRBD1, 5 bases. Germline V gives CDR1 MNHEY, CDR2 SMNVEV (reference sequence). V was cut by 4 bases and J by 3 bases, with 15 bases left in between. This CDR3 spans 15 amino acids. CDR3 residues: CASSYNRIKDYGYTF. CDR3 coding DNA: TGTGCCAGCAGTTATAACAGGATCAAGGACTATGGCTACACCTTC.

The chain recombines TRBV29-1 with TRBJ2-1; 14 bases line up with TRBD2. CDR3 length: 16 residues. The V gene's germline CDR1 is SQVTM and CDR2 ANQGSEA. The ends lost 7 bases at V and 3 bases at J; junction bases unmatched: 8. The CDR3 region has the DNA TGCAGCGGCGTAGGACTAGCGGGGGGTAACTACAATGAGCAGTTCTTC. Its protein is CSGVGLAGGNYNEQFF.

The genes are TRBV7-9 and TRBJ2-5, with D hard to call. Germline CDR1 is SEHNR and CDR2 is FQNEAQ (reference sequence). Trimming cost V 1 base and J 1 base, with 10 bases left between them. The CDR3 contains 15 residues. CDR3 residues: CASSLGASFQETQYF. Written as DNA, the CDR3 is TGTGCCAGCAGCTTAGGGGCCAGCTTCCAAGAGACCCAGTACTTC.

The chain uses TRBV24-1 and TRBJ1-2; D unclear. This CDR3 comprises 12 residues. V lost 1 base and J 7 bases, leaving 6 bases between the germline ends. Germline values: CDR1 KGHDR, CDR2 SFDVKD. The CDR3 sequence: CATSDFSTGYTF. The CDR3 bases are TGTGCCACCAGTGATTTTAGTACTGGCTACACCTTC.

This chain's CDR3 is CASSVGLAGVETQYF. In nucleotides, the CDR3 is TGTGCCAGCAGCGTAGGGCTAGCGGGGGTGGAGACCCAGTACTTC. The genes are TRBV9 and TRBJ2-5; 10 bases align to TRBD2. The CDR3 runs 15 residues. The junction had 4 bases not matched to a gene; V was cut back by 0 bases and J by 5 bases. In germline, CDR1 is SGDLS, CDR2 YYNGEE.

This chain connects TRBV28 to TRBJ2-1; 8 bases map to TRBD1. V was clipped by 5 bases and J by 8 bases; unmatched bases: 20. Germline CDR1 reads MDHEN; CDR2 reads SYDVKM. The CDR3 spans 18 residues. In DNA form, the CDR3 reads TGTGCCAGCAGTCCTCTGCGGAAAACAGGGGGAGCAGGCGATGAGCAGTTCTTC. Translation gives CASSPLRKTGGAGDEQFF.

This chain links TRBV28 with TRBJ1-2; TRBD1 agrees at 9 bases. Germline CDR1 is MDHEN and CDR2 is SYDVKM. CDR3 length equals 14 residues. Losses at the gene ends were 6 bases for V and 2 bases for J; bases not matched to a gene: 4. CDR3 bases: TGTGCCAGCAGAAGGACAGGGGTGAACTATGGCTACACCTTC. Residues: CASRRTGVNYGYTF.

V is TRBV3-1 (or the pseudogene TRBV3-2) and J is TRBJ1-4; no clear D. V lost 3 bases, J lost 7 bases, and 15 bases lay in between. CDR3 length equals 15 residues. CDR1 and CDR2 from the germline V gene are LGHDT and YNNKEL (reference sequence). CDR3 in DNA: TGTGCCAGCAGCCAGCCCGGATTGCCAGGTGAAAAACTGTTTTTT. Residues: CASSQPGLPGEKLFF.

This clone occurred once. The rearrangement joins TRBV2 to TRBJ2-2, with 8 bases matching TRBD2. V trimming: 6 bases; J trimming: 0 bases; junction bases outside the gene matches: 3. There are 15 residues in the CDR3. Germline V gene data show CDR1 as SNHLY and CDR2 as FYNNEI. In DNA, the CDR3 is TGTGCCAGCAGACTAGCGGCCGCGAACACCGGGGAGCTGTTTTTT. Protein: CASRLAAANTGELFF.

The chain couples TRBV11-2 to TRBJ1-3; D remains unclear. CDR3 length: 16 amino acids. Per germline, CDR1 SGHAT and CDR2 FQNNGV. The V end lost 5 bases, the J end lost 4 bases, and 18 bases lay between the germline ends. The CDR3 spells CASSVMGGRMGNTIYF. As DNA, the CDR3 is TGTGCCAGCAGCGTGATGGGAGGGAGAATGGGAAACACCATATATTTT.

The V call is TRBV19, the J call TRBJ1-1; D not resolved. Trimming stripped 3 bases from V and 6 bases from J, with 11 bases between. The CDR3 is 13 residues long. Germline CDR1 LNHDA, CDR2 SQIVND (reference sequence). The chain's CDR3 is CASSIPYGAEAFF. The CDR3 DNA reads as TGTGCCAGTAGTATTCCGTACGGTGCTGAAGCTTTCTTT. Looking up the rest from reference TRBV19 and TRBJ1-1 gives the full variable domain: DGGITQSPKYLFRKEGQNVTLSCEQNLNHDAMYWYRQDPGQGLRLIYYSQIVNDFQKGDIAEGYSVSREKKESFPLTVTSAQKNPTAFYLCASSIPYGAEAFFGQGTRLTVV.

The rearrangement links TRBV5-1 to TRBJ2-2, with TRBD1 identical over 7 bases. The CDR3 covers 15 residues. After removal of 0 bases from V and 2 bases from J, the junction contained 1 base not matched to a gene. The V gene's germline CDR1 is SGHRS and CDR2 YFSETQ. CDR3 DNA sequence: TGCGCCAGCAGCTTGGGGGACAGTAACACCGGGGAGCTGTTTTTT. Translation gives CASSLGDSNTGELFF.

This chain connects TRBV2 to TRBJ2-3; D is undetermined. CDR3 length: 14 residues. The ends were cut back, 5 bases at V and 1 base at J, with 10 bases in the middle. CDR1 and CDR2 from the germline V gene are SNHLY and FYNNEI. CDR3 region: CASSPASRTDTQYF. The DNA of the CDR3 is TGTGCCAGCAGTCCTGCGTCCCGCACAGATACGCAGTATTTT.

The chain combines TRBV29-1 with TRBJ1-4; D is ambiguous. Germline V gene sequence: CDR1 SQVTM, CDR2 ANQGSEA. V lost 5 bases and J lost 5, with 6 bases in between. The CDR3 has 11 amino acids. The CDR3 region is CSVSENEKLFF. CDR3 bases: TGCAGCGTTTCCGAGAATGAAAAACTGTTTTTT. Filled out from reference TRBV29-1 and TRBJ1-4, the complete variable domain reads SAVISQKPSRDICQRGTSLTIQCQVDSQVTMMFWYRQQPGQSLTLIATANQGSEATYESGFVIDKFPISRPNLTFSTLTVSNMSPEDSSIYLCSVSENEKLFFGSGTQLSVL.

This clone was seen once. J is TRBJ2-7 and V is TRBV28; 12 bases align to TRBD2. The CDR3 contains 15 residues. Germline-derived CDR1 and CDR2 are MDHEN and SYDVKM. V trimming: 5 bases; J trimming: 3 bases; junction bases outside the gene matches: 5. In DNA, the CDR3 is TGTGCCAGCAGTAGTTGGACTAGCGGGAACTACGAGCAGTACTTC. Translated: CASSSWTSGNYEQYF.

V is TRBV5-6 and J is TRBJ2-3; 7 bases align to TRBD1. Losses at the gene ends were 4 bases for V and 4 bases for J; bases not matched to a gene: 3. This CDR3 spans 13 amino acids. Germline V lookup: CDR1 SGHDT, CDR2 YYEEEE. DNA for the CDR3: TGTGCCAGCAGCCGCCAGGGGGCAGATACGCAGTATTTT. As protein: CASSRQGADTQYF.

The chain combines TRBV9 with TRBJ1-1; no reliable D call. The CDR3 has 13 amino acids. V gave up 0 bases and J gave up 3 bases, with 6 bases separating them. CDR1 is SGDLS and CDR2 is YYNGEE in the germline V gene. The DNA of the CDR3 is TGTGCCAGCAGCGTAGCCCCGGACACTGAAGCTTTCTTT. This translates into CASSVAPDTEAFF.

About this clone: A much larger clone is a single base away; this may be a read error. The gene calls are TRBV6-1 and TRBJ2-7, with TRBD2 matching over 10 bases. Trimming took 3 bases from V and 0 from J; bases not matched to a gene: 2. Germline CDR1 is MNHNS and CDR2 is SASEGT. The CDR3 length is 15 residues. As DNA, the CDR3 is TGTGCCAGCAGTGAGTCTAGCGGGAGCTCCTACGAGCAGTACTTC. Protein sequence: CASSESSGSSYEQYF.